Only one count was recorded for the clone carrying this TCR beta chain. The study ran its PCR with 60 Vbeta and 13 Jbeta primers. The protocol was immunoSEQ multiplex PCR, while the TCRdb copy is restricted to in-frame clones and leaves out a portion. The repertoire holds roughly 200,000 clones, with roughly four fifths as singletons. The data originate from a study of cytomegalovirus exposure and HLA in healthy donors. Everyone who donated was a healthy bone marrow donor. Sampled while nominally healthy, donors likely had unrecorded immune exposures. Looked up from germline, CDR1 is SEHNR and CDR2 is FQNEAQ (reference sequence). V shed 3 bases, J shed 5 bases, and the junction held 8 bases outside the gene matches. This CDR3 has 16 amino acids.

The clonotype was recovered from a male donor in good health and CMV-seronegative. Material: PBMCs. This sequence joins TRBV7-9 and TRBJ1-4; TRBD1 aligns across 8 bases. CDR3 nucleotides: TGTGCCAGCAGCTTTATAGACAGGGGTGACAATGAAAAACTGTTTTTT. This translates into CASSFIDRGDNEKLFF.